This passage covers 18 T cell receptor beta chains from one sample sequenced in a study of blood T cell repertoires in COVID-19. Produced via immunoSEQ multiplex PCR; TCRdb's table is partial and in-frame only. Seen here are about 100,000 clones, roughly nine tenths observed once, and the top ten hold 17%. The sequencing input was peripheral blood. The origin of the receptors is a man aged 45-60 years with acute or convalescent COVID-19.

CDR3 residues: CASTISPGGMNTGELFF. CDR3 nucleotides: TGTGCCAGCACCATATCCCCCGGGGGGATGAACACCGGGGAGCTGTTTTTT. This chain joins TRBV7-8 and TRBJ2-2; 7 bases fit TRBD2. CDR1 is SGHVS, CDR2 FQNEAQ, per germline. V dropped 7 bases and J dropped 1; count of bases not matched to a gene: 12. This CDR3 spans 17 amino acids.

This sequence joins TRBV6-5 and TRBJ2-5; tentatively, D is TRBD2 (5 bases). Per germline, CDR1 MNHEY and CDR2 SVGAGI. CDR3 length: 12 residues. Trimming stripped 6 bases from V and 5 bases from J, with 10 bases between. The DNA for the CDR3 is TGTGCCAGCAGCCTAGCCGGCGAGACCCAGTACTTC. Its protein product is CASSLAGETQYF.

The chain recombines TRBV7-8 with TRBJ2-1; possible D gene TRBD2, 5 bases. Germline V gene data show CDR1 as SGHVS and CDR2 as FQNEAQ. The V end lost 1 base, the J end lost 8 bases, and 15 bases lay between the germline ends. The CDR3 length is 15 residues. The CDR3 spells CASSLVGLLRDEQFF. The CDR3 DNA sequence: TGTGCCAGCAGCTTAGTAGGACTCCTTAGGGATGAGCAGTTCTTC.

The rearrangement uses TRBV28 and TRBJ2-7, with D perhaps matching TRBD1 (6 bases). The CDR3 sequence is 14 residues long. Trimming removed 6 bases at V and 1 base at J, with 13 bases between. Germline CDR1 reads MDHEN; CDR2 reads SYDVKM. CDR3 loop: CASSPGGSSYEQYF. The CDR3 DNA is TGTGCCAGCAGCCCTGGGGGCAGTTCCTACGAGCAGTACTTC.

CDR3 residues: CASSPDRVNQPQHF. CDR3 DNA sequence: TGTGCCAGCTCTCCCGACAGGGTTAACCAGCCCCAGCATTTT. This chain connects TRBV18 to TRBJ1-5, with 7 bases aligning to TRBD1. Looked up from germline, CDR1 is KGHSH and CDR2 is LQKENI. The trim removed 6 bases at V and 7 bases at J, leaving 9 bases unmatched. The CDR3 is made up of 14 amino acids.

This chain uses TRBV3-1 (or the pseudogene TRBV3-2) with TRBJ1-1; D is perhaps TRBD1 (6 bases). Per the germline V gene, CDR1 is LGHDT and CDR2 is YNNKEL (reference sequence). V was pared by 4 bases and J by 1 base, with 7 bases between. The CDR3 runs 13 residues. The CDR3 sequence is CASSPTGNTEAFF. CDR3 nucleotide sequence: TGTGCCAGCAGCCCGACAGGGAACACTGAAGCTTTCTTT.

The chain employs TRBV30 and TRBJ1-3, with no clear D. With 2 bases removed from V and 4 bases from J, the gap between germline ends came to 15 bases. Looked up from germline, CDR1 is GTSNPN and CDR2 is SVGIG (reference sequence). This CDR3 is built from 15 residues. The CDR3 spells CAWSWTAGGGNTIYF. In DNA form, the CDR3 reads TGTGCCTGGAGTTGGACCGCCGGCGGGGGAAACACCATATATTTT.

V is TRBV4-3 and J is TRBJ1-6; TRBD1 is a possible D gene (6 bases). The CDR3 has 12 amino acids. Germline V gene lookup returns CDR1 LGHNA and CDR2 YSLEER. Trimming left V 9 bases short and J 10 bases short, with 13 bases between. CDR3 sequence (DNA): TGCGCCAGTAGAATTGGGGGCTCACCCCTCCACTTT. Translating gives CASRIGGSPLHF.

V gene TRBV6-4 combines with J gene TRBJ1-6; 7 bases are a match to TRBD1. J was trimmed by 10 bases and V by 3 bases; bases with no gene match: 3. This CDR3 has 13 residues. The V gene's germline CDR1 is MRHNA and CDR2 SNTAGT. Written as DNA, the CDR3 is TGTGCCAGCAGTGAGACAGGGAAATCACCCCTCCACTTT. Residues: CASSETGKSPLHF.

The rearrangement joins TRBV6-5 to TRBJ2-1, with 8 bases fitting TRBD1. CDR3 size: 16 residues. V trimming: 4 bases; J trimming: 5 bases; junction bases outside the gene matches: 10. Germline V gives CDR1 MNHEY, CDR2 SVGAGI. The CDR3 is CASSLIPGQAHNEQFF. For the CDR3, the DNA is TGTGCCAGCAGTTTAATTCCGGGACAGGCCCACAATGAGCAGTTCTTC.

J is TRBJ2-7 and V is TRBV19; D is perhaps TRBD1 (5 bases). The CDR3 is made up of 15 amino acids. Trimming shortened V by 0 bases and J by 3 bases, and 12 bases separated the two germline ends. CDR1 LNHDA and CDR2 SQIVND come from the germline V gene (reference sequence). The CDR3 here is CASSIDLQGGYEQYF. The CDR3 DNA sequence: TGTGCCAGTAGTATAGATCTCCAGGGCGGCTACGAGCAGTACTTC.

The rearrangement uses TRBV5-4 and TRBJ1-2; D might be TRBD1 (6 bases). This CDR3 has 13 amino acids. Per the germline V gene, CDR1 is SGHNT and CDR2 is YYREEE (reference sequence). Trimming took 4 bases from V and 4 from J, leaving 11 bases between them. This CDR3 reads CASSIDRTYGYTF. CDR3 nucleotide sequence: TGTGCCAGCAGCATCGACAGGACCTATGGCTACACCTTC. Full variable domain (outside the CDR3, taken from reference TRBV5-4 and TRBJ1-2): ETGVTQSPTHLIKTRGQQVTLRCSSQSGHNTVSWYQQALGQGPQFIFQYYREEENGRGNFPPRFSGLQFPNYSSELNVNALELDDSALYLCASSIDRTYGYTFGSGTRLTVV.

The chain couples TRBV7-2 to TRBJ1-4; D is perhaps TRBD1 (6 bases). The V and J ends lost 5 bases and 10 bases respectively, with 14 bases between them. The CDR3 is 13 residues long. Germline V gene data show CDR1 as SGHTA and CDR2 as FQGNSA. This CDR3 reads CASSRTAVGKLFF. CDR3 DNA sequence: TGTGCCAGCAGCCGGACAGCCGTGGGAAAACTGTTTTTT.

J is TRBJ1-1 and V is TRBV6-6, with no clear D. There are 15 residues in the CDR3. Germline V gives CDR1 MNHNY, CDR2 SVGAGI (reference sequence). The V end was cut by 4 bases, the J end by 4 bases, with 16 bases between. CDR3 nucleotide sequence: TGTGCCAGCAGTTCGAAAAGGACCGGGAGCACTGAAGCTTTCTTT. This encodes CASSSKRTGSTEAFF.

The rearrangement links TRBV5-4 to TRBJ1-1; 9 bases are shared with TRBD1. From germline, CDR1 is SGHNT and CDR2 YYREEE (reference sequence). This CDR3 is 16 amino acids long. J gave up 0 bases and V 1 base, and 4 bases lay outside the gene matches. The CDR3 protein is CASSLNRGRMNTEAFF. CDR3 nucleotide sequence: TGTGCCAGCAGCTTGAACAGGGGGCGGATGAACACTGAAGCTTTCTTT.

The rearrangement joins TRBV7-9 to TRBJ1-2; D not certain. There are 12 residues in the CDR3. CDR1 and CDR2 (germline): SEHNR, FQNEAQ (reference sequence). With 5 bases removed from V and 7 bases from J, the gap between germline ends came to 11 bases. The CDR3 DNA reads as TGTGCCAGCAGCCAGATCGGGAGTGGCTACACCTTC. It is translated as CASSQIGSGYTF.

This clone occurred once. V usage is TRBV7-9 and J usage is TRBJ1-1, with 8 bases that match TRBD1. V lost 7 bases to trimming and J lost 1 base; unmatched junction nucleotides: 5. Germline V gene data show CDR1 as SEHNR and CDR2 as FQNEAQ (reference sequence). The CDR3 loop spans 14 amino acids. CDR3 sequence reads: CASTTGQGNTEAFF. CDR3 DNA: TGTGCCAGCACAACCGGACAGGGGAACACTGAAGCTTTCTTT.

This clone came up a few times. The CDR3 sequence: CAITQNTDRAHTF. The CDR3 DNA follows: TGTGCCATCACCCAGAACACCGACAGGGCCCACACCTTC. The chain has TRBV10-3 and TRBJ1-2; 7 nucleotides align to TRBD1. Germline values: CDR1 ENHRY, CDR2 SYGVKD. This CDR3 comprises 13 residues. The V segment lost 7 bases and the J segment 12 bases; nucleotides outside the gene matches: 14.